The clone carrying this TCR beta chain was recorded once. 13 Jbeta primers and 60 Vbeta primers were used for the PCR. TCRdb's table, derived via immunoSEQ multiplex PCR, lists solely in-frame clones and lacks some. The sample comprises around 200,000 clones, 80% to 90% of which are singletons, and 0.95% to 1.5% rests with the top ten. This sample is drawn from a study of cytomegalovirus exposure and HLA in healthy donors. CDR1 is GTSNPN and CDR2 is SVGIG in the germline V gene (reference sequence). V was shortened by 5 bases and J by 1 base, with 11 bases between the two germline ends. This CDR3 contains 13 residues.

The chain joins TRBV30 to TRBJ1-1; a weak D match, TRBD1 (5 bases). The sequence came from a girl aged 2-9 years in good health and CMV-seropositive. Sequenced input: PBMCs. CDR3 DNA: TGTGCCTGGGGCATAGGGGCGAACACTGAAGCTTTCTTT. Amino acids: CAWGIGANTEAFF.